The entry below gives a single T cell receptor beta chain sequence along with its context. The data stem from a study of blood T cell repertoires in COVID-19. At the level of the study: T cells, B-cell-depleted T cells, or PBMCs supplied cDNA or gDNA.

In the original analysis: Estimates of nucleated cell counts were drawn from the amplification of reference gene primers. Profiling relied on immunoSEQ multiplex PCR, and the TCRdb table lists in-frame clones only, not all of them. V and J calls and clone size follow that table, whereas D and trimming were derived from the DNA. The table lists under 200,000 clones, approximately 90% of them singletons. The CDR3 is made up of 17 amino acids. Per germline, CDR1 LNHDA and CDR2 SQIVND (reference sequence). The V gene lost 3 bases and the J gene lost 0 bases, with 16 bases spanning the gap. Seattle participants joined during active infection and were tracked over time.

Sequencing used peripheral blood. This TCR came from a woman in her 70s with COVID-19, enrolled during active disease. This chain uses TRBV19 with TRBJ2-3; D perhaps matches TRBD1 (7 bases). CDR3 coding DNA: TGTGCCAGTAGTATTGGCAGGGGGGACCTTAGCACAGATACGCAGTATTTT. Translating gives CASSIGRGDLSTDTQYF.